Given below is one TCR beta chain in context. Between the trimmed V and J ends, which lost 3 bases and 4 bases, there was a span of 15 bases. CDR3 length equals 15 residues. Germline-derived CDR1 and CDR2 are SNHLY and FYNNEI. This record comes from a study of shared clonotypes between healthy human individuals. Naive CD8 isolation took CD45RO-negative cells positively selected for CCR7 and excluded terminally differentiated effector memory CD45RA+ cells. The table came from immunoSEQ multiplex PCR; TCRdb's copy has only in-frame clones and leaves some out. This sample has more than 2 million clones, with just under 95% found just once.

The chain carries TRBV2 and TRBJ1-2; D remains ambiguous. Sequenced input: naive CD8+ T cells from PBMCs. The source is a man aged 18 to 30 in good health. Some clones in this sample may be carry-over from other donors' samples. The CDR3 DNA is TGTGCCAGCAGTGACCCTGAGAAAAACCCCTATGGCTACACCTTC. It encodes CASSDPEKNPYGYTF.